This TCR beta chain is drawn from a study of post-analysis software for immune sequencing data (dated by TCRdb to about 2015). Background on the whole study: The recorded disease courses included relapsing-remitting, secondary progressive and progressive-relapsing multiple sclerosis, and some patients had no subtype annotation. Patient repertoires were compared against 10 to 12 previously published healthy control repertoires from donors aged about 6 to 26 years. A subset of samples was prepared in parallel using single-end sample barcoding, then pooled and co-amplified after Illumina adapter ligation. Beyond this particular receptor, the publication reports: Normalized Chao1 diversity was significantly lower in multiple sclerosis patients than controls, suggesting substantial peripheral T-cell clonal expansion. Significantly higher frequencies in patients than in controls were found for about five TRBV segments, including TRBV5-6, TRBV5-1 and TRBV20-1. The multiple sclerosis patient group was slightly younger than the control group. When samples were clustered directly using the F measure, samples prepared in the same batch co-clustered strongly, which prompted a batch-effect correction.

The library came from PCR. The reads were generated on an Illumina HiSeq 2500. To reduce PCR and sequencing biases, unique molecular identifiers were incorporated into the TCR beta cDNA libraries. Per 1 to 10 million input T cells, some 500,000 cDNA molecules were obtained, such that each molecule approximated one T cell. The patient libraries were prepared and sequenced with the same protocol used for the earlier healthy control dataset. Samples belonging to the same batch were prepared together, multiplexed and sequenced on a shared HiSeq lane. Per the original workflow: Raw barcoded reads were processed with MIGEC, and single-read molecular identifier groups were discarded before consensus assembly and CDR3 extraction. Clonotype tables were post-analysed with VDJtools, normalizing diversity by down-sampling all datasets to the smallest sample size. To correct batch-related cross-sample contamination, repertoire overlap clustering matched CDR3 amino acid sequences but not nucleotide sequences. TCRdb cleaned the public reads at Q25 with fastp, built clones with MiXCR and kept in-frame beta chains. Each entry is one CDR3 protein sequence, shown with its most common DNA and genes. For this entry, the V and J calls and clone size follow TCRdb and not the study's own pipeline. For this sample the table gives 750,000 to 950,000 distinct CDR3 sequences, of which 46% were detected only once. Just under 5% of the sample goes to the ten largest clones.

The junction shows trimming of 1 base on V and 2 bases on J, plus 6 bases between the germline ends. The germline V gene (reference sequence) specifies LGHDT as CDR1 and YNNKEL as CDR2. The CDR3, from cysteine to phenylalanine, totals 13 residues. Only the CDR3 part of the read is kept: 39 bases, read in frame from the first base. Points on this clonotype: No cognate antigen has been identified for it. Per-base quality was not reported, and no clone a single base away is much larger than it.

To demonstrate the VDJtools post-analysis software, the study profiled TCR beta repertoires from the peripheral blood of 10 to 15 young patients with multiple sclerosis. Multiple sclerosis patients were children and adolescents aged about 6 to 16 years. The sequencing input was blood. This chain joins TRBV3-1 to TRBJ2-7, with no confidently assigned D gene. This clonotype was sampled from a girl aged 10-17 years with multiple sclerosis. The CDR3 region: CASSQAPPYEQYF. The nucleotide sequence reads TGTGCCAGCAGCCAAGCCCCCCCCTACGAGCAGTACTTC.